These T cell receptor beta chains were read from a single sample in a study of neurological immune-mediated disorders. One entry per CDR3 protein, called by TCRdb with MiXCR from the 5' RACE reads. Here the sample spans 80,000 to 100,000 distinct CDR3 sequences, around 3.4% being singletons. The sample comprised PBMCs. Receptors originate from a woman aged 50 to 60 with multiple sclerosis. Each CDR3 is given with its conserved first and last residue. D genes are given only for firm matches. Clone size is not always given. Where it is, it says once, few, many or a class for expanded clones.

j_gene	v_gene	d_gene	abundance	CDR3aa	CDR3nt
TRBJ2-7	TRBV27	NA	many	CASTPSWGYEQYF	TGTGCCAGCACCCCATCCTGGGGCTACGAGCAGTACTTC
TRBJ2-1	TRBV29-1	TRBD1	many	CSAIPGTGLLSSYNEQFF	TGCAGCGCCATACCCGGGACAGGGCTCTTATCATCATACAATGAGCAGTTCTTC
TRBJ2-7	TRBV5-1	NA	many	CASSLDRVAGYEQYF	TGCGCCAGCAGCTTGGATCGGGTCGCCGGCTACGAGCAGTACTTC
TRBJ1-6	TRBV28	NA	many	CASSFAVGNSPLHF	TGTGCCAGCAGTTTCGCGGTGGGTAATTCACCCCTCCACTTT
TRBJ1-5	TRBV2	NA	many	CASSEAQGPNQPQHF	TGTGCCAGCAGTGAAGCCCAGGGCCCCAATCAGCCCCAGCATTTT
TRBJ1-6	TRBV7-2	NA	NA	CASSCAGGSDSPLHF	TGTGCCAGCAGCTGTGCTGGGGGTTCGGATTCACCCCTCCACTTT
TRBJ1-3	TRBV6-2/TRBV6-3	NA	many	CASSYTGNANTIYF	TGTGCCAGCAGTTACACAGGAAACGCAAACACCATATATTTT
TRBJ1-2	TRBV7-9	NA	many	CASSLRPDGYTF	TGTGCCAGCAGCTTACGACCGGATGGCTACACCTTC
TRBJ2-3	TRBV20-1	NA	many	CSAQRASTDTQYF	TGCAGTGCTCAGCGGGCTAGCACAGATACGCAGTATTTT
TRBJ2-1	TRBV4-1	TRBD2	many	CASSQDALAGAGNEQFF	TGCGCCAGCAGCCAAGATGCCCTAGCGGGGGCGGGGAATGAGCAGTTCTTC
TRBJ1-5	TRBV29-1	NA	many	CSAVLGSDQPQHF	TGCAGCGCCGTATTAGGTTCGGATCAGCCCCAGCATTTT
TRBJ2-2	TRBV29-1	NA	many	CSVEDWGADPGELFF	TGCAGCGTTGAAGATTGGGGGGCCGACCCCGGGGAGCTGTTTTTT
TRBJ1-1	TRBV5-1	TRBD1	many	CASSLGRTGGMAEAFF	TGCGCCAGCAGCTTGGGCCGGACAGGGGGGATGGCTGAAGCTTTCTTT
TRBJ2-5	TRBV20-1	NA	many	CSARTGETQYF	TGCAGTGCTAGGACTGGGGAGACCCAGTACTTC
TRBJ2-7	TRBV20-1	TRBD1	many	CSAPRDREMFPYEQYF	TGCAGTGCACCCCGGGACAGGGAGATGTTTCCATACGAGCAGTACTTC
TRBJ1-1	TRBV18	NA	many	CASSSARAGAEAFF	TGTGCCAGCTCAAGCGCGAGGGCTGGGGCTGAAGCTTTCTTT
TRBJ2-3	TRBV20-1	TRBD2	many	CSAVAGGRTDTQYF	TGCAGTGCGGTAGCGGGGGGCCGCACAGATACGCAGTATTTT
TRBJ1-5	TRBV6-1	TRBD1	many	CASREDRDSEFNQPQHF	TGTGCCAGCAGAGAAGACCGGGACAGCGAATTCAATCAGCCCCAGCATTTT
TRBJ2-7	TRBV7-9	NA	many	CASSPPWAGTSSYEQYF	TGTGCCAGCAGCCCTCCTTGGGCGGGAACGAGCTCCTACGAGCAGTACTTC
TRBJ2-3	TRBV5-1	NA	many	CASSLPGRDTQYF	TGCGCCAGCAGCCTTCCGGGACGAGATACGCAGTATTTT
TRBJ2-1	TRBV7-9	NA	many	CASSFPNEQFF	TGTGCCAGCAGCTTTCCCAATGAGCAGTTCTTC
TRBJ2-1	TRBV5-1	TRBD1	many	CASSWSLTGTGEQFF	TGCGCCAGCAGCTGGAGCCTGACAGGGACAGGGGAGCAGTTCTTC
TRBJ2-1	TRBV20-1	NA	few	CSALRQGRSNAQFF	TGCAGTGCCCTCAGGCAAGGGCGGAGCAATGCGCAGTTCTTC
TRBJ1-2	TRBV29-1	NA	NA	CSVGGTNYGYTF	TGCAGCGTTGGAGGGACAAACTATGGCTACACCTTC
TRBJ2-5	TRBV7-7	NA	many	CASSLGAGVTQYF	TGTGCTAGCAGCTTAGGAGCAGGGGTTACCCAGTACTTC
TRBJ2-7	TRBV5-6	NA	many	CASSSGPGEQYF	TGTGCCAGCAGCTCGGGACCAGGCGAGCAGTACTTC
TRBJ1-1	TRBV25-1	TRBD1	many	CASSSTGRTEAFF	TGTGCCAGCAGCTCGACAGGGAGGACTGAAGCTTTCTTT
TRBJ2-3	TRBV20-1	TRBD2	many	CSARGFGGTRSRADTQYF	TGCAGTGCTAGAGGGTTCGGGGGGACCCGCAGTCGGGCAGATACGCAGTATTTT
TRBJ1-6	TRBV7-6	NA	many	CASSFENSPLHF	TGTGCCAGCAGCTTTGAGAATTCACCCCTCCACTTT
TRBJ1-2	TRBV5-1	TRBD1	many	CASSLASNRGRNGYTF	TGCGCCAGCAGCTTGGCCTCCAACAGGGGAAGAAATGGCTACACCTTC
TRBJ1-2	TRBV11-2	NA	NA	CASSSPQGSYGYTF	TGTGCCAGCAGTTCACCCCAGGGATCGTACGGCTACACCTTC
TRBJ2-3	TRBV5-1	TRBD1	few	CASSLGRTGPDTQYF	TGCGCCAGCAGCTTGGGGCGGACAGGGCCAGATACGCAGTATTTT